This T cell receptor beta chain was sequenced for a study of T cell repertoires in cytomegalovirus infection. Study context: CMV infection together with matching HLA type was indicated by public TCR beta signatures. Study-level results: HLA-C-restricted CMV-specific TCR beta clonotypes were dominant in the ex vivo response.

This CDR3 has 13 amino acids. Germline CDR1 reads SEHNR; CDR2 reads FQNEAQ (reference sequence). V dropped 2 bases and J dropped 1 base, with 5 bases sitting between them. In TCRdb, the reads were re-called with MiXCR into one record per CDR3 protein. Of 290,000 or so distinct CDR3 sequences listed, more than 20% are singletons. This clonotype occurred a few times. As yet, its antigen is unknown. The sequence came from a human donor in good health (CMV status not recorded). Some clones in this sample may be carry-over from other donors' samples. The specimen was PBMCs. The V gene is TRBV7-9, the J gene TRBJ1-1; D is undetermined. Here the CDR3 DNA reads TGTGCCAGCAGCTTATCCGCGAACACTGAAGCTTTCTTT. Its protein product is CASSLSANTEAFF.